The 7 T cell receptor beta chains listed next were all sequenced from one sample in a study of blood T cell repertoires in COVID-19. Produced via immunoSEQ multiplex PCR; TCRdb's table is partial and in-frame only. The sample carries under 150,000 clones, approximately 86% recorded once. Specimen: peripheral blood. Source of these receptors: a woman in her 50s who had recovered from COVID-19.

Comment on this clone: This CDR3 is also generated by other DNA sequences in the sample. CDR3 in DNA: TGTGCCACCAGCAGAGGGGACAGGGAGAACTATGGCTACACCTTC. Its translation: CATSRGDRENYGYTF. The chain recombines TRBV15 with TRBJ1-2, with 9 bases fitting TRBD1. The CDR3 contains 15 residues. The V gene end was trimmed by 1 base and the J gene end by 2 bases; junction bases not matched to a gene: 2. Germline values: CDR1 LNHNV, CDR2 YYDKDF (reference sequence).

The V and J genes are TRBV5-4 and TRBJ2-3; 7 bases are a match to TRBD2. V lost 4 bases to trimming and J lost 6 bases; unmatched junction nucleotides: 8. CDR1 is SGHNT and CDR2 is YYREEE in the germline V gene (reference sequence). This CDR3 comprises 14 residues. The CDR3 is CASSPSGVRDTQYF. CDR3 sequence (DNA): TGTGCCAGCAGCCCAAGCGGGGTGCGGGATACGCAGTATTTT.

The rearrangement uses TRBV7-6 and TRBJ1-1, with no clear D. The CDR3 is 13 residues long. V was cut by 5 bases and J by 3 bases, with 10 bases left in between. CDR1 and CDR2 (germline): SGHVS, FNYEAQ. Here the CDR3 reads CASSIQDYTEAFF. CDR3 sequence (DNA): TGTGCCAGCAGCATCCAGGATTACACTGAAGCTTTCTTT.

V and J are TRBV7-9 and TRBJ2-1; 9 bases align to TRBD1. This CDR3 has 15 residues. Trimming cost V 4 bases and J 6 bases; bases outside gene matches: 7. Germline CDR1 reads SEHNR; CDR2 reads FQNEAQ (reference sequence). CDR3 residues: CASSSTGGRGNEQFF. DNA of the CDR3: TGTGCCAGCAGCTCAACAGGGGGCAGGGGCAATGAGCAGTTCTTC.

The rearrangement joins TRBV19 to TRBJ2-3; 9 bases line up with TRBD1. Germline assignment: CDR1 LNHDA and CDR2 SQIVND (reference sequence). Trimming at V came to 3 bases and at J to 2 bases, leaving 9 bases not matched to a gene. The CDR3 runs 17 residues. The CDR3 loop is CASSMKRQGGYTDTQYF. In DNA form, the CDR3 reads TGTGCCAGTAGTATGAAGAGACAGGGGGGGTACACAGATACGCAGTATTTT.

The V gene is TRBV6-4, the J gene TRBJ1-1; the match to TRBD1 covers 8 bases. Trimming cost V 6 bases and J 9 bases; bases outside gene matches: 9. The germline gives CDR1 MRHNA, CDR2 SNTAGT. The CDR3 is made up of 13 amino acids. The CDR3 DNA follows: TGTGCCAGCAGCCCCGGGACAGGTGAAAAAGCTTTCTTT. Its translation: CASSPGTGEKAFF.

V gene TRBV19 combines with J gene TRBJ2-5; D is possibly TRBD1 (5 bases). This CDR3 is built from 14 residues. Trimming took 10 bases from V and 1 from J, leaving 16 bases between them. The germline V gene has CDR1 LNHDA and CDR2 SQIVND (reference sequence). DNA for the CDR3: TGTGCCACGACAGAGGTATGGGGCCAAGAGACCCAGTACTTC. This sequence encodes CATTEVWGQETQYF.